This T cell receptor (beta chain) was recovered during a study of T cell changes during pregnancy in multiple sclerosis. This clone was observed once. Produced via immunoSEQ multiplex PCR; TCRdb's table is partial and in-frame only. The sample consists of around 30,000 clones, approximately 92% of them appearing once. The sample consisted of CD4+ T cells from peripheral blood mononuclear cells, taken in the first trimester of pregnancy. This receptor was taken from a female donor with multiple sclerosis, enrolled in a pregnancy study.

CDR3 in DNA: TGTGCCAGCGCCGGACCGGGACAGTCCTACGAGCAGTACTTC. This translates into CASAGPGQSYEQYF. The chain combines TRBV28 with TRBJ2-7; 7 bases are a match to TRBD1. CDR3 size: 14 residues. Germline CDR1 and CDR2: MDHEN and SYDVKM. With V trimmed by 8 bases and J by 1 base, 8 bases remained unmatched.